A selection of T cell receptor beta chains follows, all from one sample in a study of T-cell memory formation after mild COVID-19. TCRdb called the 5' RACE reads again in MiXCR, with one record for every CDR3 protein. The table includes under 300,000 distinct CDR3 sequences, less than 9.5% detected once. The specimen sequenced was PBMCs or a T cell subset sorted from them (not recorded which). These receptors were collected from a young man who had mild COVID-19 (a few samples of this study predate the infection). Cell type and time point are not known. CDR3s include the opening cysteine and the closing phenylalanine or tryptophan. The order of the fields is clone size, D gene, V gene, J gene, CDR3 DNA, CDR3 protein. D genes are given only for firm matches. A clone size is listed for some rows: how often the clone was seen (once, few, many), or a class if it is expanded.

>.|.|TRBV20-1|TRBJ2-3
TGCAGTGCTAGCCGCCCTGCGGCAGAGAGCACAGATACGCAGTATTTT
CSASRPAAESTDTQYF
>few|.|TRBV3-1|TRBJ2-6
TGTGCCAGCAGCCAAGGACAACCTGGGGCCAACGTCCTGACTTTC
CASSQGQPGANVLTF
>.|.|TRBV4-1|TRBJ2-1
TGCGCCAGCAGCCAATTAATAATGACCCCTACCTACAATGAGCAGTTCTTC
CASSQLIMTPTYNEQFF
>.|TRBD1|TRBV10-2|TRBJ1-2
TGCGCCAGCTCCTACGGGACAGGCCGAGCTAACTATGGCTACACCTTC
CASSYGTGRANYGYTF
>few|TRBD2|TRBV10-3|TRBJ2-3
TGTGCCATCAGAAAAGTAGCGGGGGGCCCAGATACGCAGTATTTT
CAIRKVAGGPDTQYF
>.|TRBD1|TRBV5-1|TRBJ1-4
TGCGCCAGCAGCTTTGGACAGGCTAATGAAAAACTGTTTTTT
CASSFGQANEKLFF
>.|.|TRBV29-1|TRBJ1-3
TGCAGCGTATTAGAAGGAAACACCATATATTTT
CSVLEGNTIYF
>few|TRBD1|TRBV7-2|TRBJ1-2
TGTGCCAGCAGCTTCCCACAGGGGGCGCGACATGGCTACACCTTC
CASSFPQGARHGYTF
>few|TRBD1|TRBV6-1|TRBJ1-2
TGTGCCAGCTTTCCGGGACAGGGAGGCTACACCTTC
CASFPGQGGYTF
>.|.|TRBV6-4|TRBJ2-2
TGTGCCAGCAGTGACTCGGCGGGGAACACCGGGGAGCTGTTTTTT
CASSDSAGNTGELFF
>many|.|TRBV5-1|TRBJ2-7
TGCGCCAGCAGCTTGGTGGGTTTCGAGTCCTACGAGCAGTACTTC
CASSLVGFESYEQYF
>.|.|TRBV6-2/TRBV6-3|TRBJ2-2
TGTGCCAGCAGTTACTCGGGGCGGGAACCCACCGGGGAGCTGTTTTTT
CASSYSGREPTGELFF
>.|.|TRBV7-2|TRBJ1-3
TGTGCCAGCAGCCGAGAAGGGGAGGCTGGAAACACCATATATTTT
CASSREGEAGNTIYF
>.|.|TRBV6-5|TRBJ1-1
TGTGCCAGCAGTTACGGGTCGGGTTTCATGAACACTGAAGCTTTCTTT
CASSYGSGFMNTEAFF
>.|.|TRBV20-1|TRBJ1-5
TGCAGTGCCCTCCGGGACCCAGAGAGTCAGCCCCAGCATTTT
CSALRDPESQPQHF
>many|TRBD1|TRBV24-1|TRBJ2-3
TGTGCCACCGGAACAGGGGCCTTTAGCACAGATACGCAGTATTTT
CATGTGAFSTDTQYF
>few|.|TRBV7-2|TRBJ2-2
TGTGCCAGCAGCTTTGGGGGCGTCCCGAACACCGGGGAGCTGTTTTTT
CASSFGGVPNTGELFF
>few|.|TRBV11-2|TRBJ1-2
TGTGCCAGCAGCCGAGGACGGTCCTATGGCTACACCTTC
CASSRGRSYGYTF
>many|.|TRBV6-2/TRBV6-3|TRBJ2-1
TGTGCCAGCAGTTACTACGGGAGCTACAATGAGCAGTTCTTC
CASSYYGSYNEQFF
>.|TRBD1|TRBV5-1|TRBJ2-1
TGCGCCAGCAGCTATCAGGACAGGGCGTCCTACAATGAGCAGTTCTTC
CASSYQDRASYNEQFF
>few|.|TRBV6-2/TRBV6-3|TRBJ1-1
TGTGCCAGCAGTTACCGGGGGACTTTTAACACTGAAGCTTTCTTT
CASSYRGTFNTEAFF
>.|.|TRBV7-3|TRBJ2-6
TGTGCCAGCAGCTTAACAGGGGGTGTAACTGGGGCCAACGTCCTGACTTTC
CASSLTGGVTGANVLTF
>many|.|TRBV5-1|TRBJ2-3
TGCGCCAGCAGCTTATCGCACCCTAGCACAGATACGCAGTATTTT
CASSLSHPSTDTQYF
>few|.|TRBV7-2|TRBJ2-1
TGTGCCAGCAGCTTAGATCGGGGCCTACACAATGAGCAGTTCTTC
CASSLDRGLHNEQFF
>many|TRBD2|TRBV4-2|TRBJ2-1
TGTGCCAGCACCCTGTGGGGTGGCGGGGGGGAAGAGCAGTTCTTC
CASTLWGGGGEEQFF
>few|TRBD1|TRBV11-2|TRBJ2-4
TGTGCCAGCAGCCAGGCCCAGGGGGTCGCCATTCAGTACTTC
CASSQAQGVAIQYF
>.|.|TRBV6-2/TRBV6-3|TRBJ2-7
TGTGCCAGCAGTTACCAAGACTGGGGGGCCTCCTACGAGCAGTACTTC
CASSYQDWGASYEQYF
>.|.|TRBV12-3/TRBV12-4|TRBJ1-5
TGTGCCAGCAGTTTATACGGGGACGTGGGCAATCAGCCCCAGCATTTT
CASSLYGDVGNQPQHF
>many|.|TRBV7-2|TRBJ1-1
TGTGCCAGCAGCTCGATGGCGGGAGGGGTCACTGAAGCTTTCTTT
CASSSMAGGVTEAFF
>many|.|TRBV18|TRBJ2-2
TGTGCCAGCTCACCAACTACAGGGACGGGGAACACCGGGGAGCTGTTTTTT
CASSPTTGTGNTGELFF
>.|.|TRBV20-1|TRBJ1-2
TGCAGTGCTAGCCTACAGAGCGGTAACTATGGCTACACCTTC
CSASLQSGNYGYTF
>few|.|TRBV19|TRBJ2-3
TGTGCCAGTAGTATATCGAGGGCAACGGATACGCAGTATTTT
CASSISRATDTQYF
>.|.|TRBV5-5|TRBJ1-6
TGTGCCAGCAGCTTCAACTCGTCACCCCTCCACTTT
CASSFNSSPLHF
>.|TRBD1|TRBV7-8|TRBJ2-1
TGTGCCAGCAGCTCGCTCAGGGGGCGATCCTACAATGAGCAGTTCTTC
CASSSLRGRSYNEQFF